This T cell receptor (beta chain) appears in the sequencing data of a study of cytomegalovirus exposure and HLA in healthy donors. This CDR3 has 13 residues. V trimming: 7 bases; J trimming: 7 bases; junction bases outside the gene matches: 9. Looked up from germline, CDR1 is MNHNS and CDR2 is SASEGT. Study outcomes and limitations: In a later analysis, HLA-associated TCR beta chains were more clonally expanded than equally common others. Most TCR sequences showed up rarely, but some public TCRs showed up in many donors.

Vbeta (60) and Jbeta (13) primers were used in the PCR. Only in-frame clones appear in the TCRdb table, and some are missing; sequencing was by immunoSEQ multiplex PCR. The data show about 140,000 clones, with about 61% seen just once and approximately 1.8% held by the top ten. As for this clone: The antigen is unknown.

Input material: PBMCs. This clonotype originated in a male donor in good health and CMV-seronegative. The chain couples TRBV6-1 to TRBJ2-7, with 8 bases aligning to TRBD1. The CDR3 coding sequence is TGTGCCAGCACGTTCCCCAGGGGGCAGGAGCAGTACTTC. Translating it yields CASTFPRGQEQYF.